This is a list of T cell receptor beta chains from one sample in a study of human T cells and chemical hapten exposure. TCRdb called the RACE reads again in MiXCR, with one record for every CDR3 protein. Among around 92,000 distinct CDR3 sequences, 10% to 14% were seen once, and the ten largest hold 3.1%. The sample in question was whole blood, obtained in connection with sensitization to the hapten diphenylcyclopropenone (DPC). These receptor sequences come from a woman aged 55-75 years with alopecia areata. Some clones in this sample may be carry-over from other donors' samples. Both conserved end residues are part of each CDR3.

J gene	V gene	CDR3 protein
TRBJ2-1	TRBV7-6	CASSLEGASSYNEQFF
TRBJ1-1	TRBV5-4	CASSFTGYDTEAFF
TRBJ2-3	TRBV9	CASSDFDESSTDTQYF
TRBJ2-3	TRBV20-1	CSATLSGGSTDTQYF
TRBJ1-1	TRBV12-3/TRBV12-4	CASRAQQGAGTEAFF
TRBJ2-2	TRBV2	CASSDIGAENTGELFF
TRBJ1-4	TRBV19	CASSMGQGNEKLFF
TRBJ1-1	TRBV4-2	CASSRDTTNTEAFF
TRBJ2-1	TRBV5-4	CASRRGAFYEQFF
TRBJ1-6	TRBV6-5	CASSYSRRSSYNSPLHF
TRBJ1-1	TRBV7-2	CASSNQENTEAFF
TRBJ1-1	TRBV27	CASSLWAANTEAFF
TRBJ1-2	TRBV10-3	CAISESTSLSGGYTF
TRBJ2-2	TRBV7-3	CASSRRDTGELFF
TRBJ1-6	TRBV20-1	CSAAGQTIRSLHF
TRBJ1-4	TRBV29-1	CSVRGDTGMKLFF
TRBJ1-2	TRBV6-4	CASSEQPDHYGYTF
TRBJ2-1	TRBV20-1	CSASNIGPTSGGRKRNEQFF
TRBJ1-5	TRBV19	CASTSWRANQPQHF
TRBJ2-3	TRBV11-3	CASSSRTGNTDTQYF
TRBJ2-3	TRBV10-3	CAISPGTGSDTQYF
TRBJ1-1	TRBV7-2	CASSLLLTSRVNGAFF
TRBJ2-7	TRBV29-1	CSVGQSSYEQYF
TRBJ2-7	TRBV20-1	CSARQSRTDSYEQYF
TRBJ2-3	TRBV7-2	CASSLSLDTQYF
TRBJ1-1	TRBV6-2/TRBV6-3	CASSYAGGNTEAFF
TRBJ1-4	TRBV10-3	CAISQQGAEEKLFF
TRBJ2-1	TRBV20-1	CSAREPGAANEQFF
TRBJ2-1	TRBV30	CACPGVAVSAEQFF
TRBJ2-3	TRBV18	CASSFTEAGGRDTQYF
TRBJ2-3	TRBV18	CASVGQNTDTQYF
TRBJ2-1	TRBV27	CASSLSSGNEQFF
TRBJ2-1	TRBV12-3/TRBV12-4	CASSTYEQFF
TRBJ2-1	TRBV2	CASRTSGGFEQFF
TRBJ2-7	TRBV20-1	CSANRQSAYEQYF
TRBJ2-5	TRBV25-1	CASSGQGLETQYF
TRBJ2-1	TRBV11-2	CASSHGTSGSYEQFF
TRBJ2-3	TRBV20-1	CSARDSGQGTDTQYF
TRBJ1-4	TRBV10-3	CAISDRVSEKLFF
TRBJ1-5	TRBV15	CATSRERRALMEPQHF
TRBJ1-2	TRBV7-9	CASSLGSVGRGKNGYTF
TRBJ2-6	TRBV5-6	CASSLNPALGEVLTF
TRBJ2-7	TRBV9	CASSVSGTVGHEQYF
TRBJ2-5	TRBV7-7	CASSLVPSGGSRWTQYF
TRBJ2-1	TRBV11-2	CASSSTSGYNNEQFF
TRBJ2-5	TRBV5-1	CASSPPLGHSETQYF
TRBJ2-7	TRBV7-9	CASSPPRSSSYEQYF
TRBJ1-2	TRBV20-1	CSASDRRMGGYTF
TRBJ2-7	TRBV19	CASSIAPPGSYEQYF
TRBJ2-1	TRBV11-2	CASSQRTGMIGEQFF
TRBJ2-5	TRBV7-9	CASSLVAEETQYF
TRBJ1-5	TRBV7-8	CASSPGAGHNQPQHF
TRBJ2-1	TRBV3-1	CASSRGTGVFSGYNEQFF
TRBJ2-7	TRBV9	CASSVVSDSYEQYF
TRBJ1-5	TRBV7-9	CASSLETGTYSNQPQHF
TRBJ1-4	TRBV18	CASSTRTSNNEKLFF